The source of this TCR beta chain is a study of blood T cell repertoires in COVID-19. Study details: COVID-19 samples, acute and convalescent, were from the United States, Italy and Spain. From T cells, B-cell-depleted T cells, or PBMCs came the material, which was cDNA or gDNA.

The CDR3 spans 12 residues. V was shortened by 0 bases and J by 5 bases, with 4 bases between the two germline ends. In germline, CDR1 is LGHDT, CDR2 YNNKEL (reference sequence). Assay: immunoSEQ multiplex PCR; the TCRdb copy retains only in-frame clones and omits some. The table shows 220,000 or so clones, with around four fifths occurring only once. This clone showed up just a few times. The V gene is TRBV3-1 (or the pseudogene TRBV3-2), the J gene TRBJ2-5; D remains ambiguous. Sequencing was carried out using peripheral blood. This receptor was obtained from a woman aged 55-69 years who had recovered from COVID-19. CDR3 loop: CASSQDRETQYF. As DNA, the CDR3 is TGTGCCAGCAGCCAAGATCGTGAGACCCAGTACTTC.